Sequencing of this T cell receptor beta chain was carried out in a study of blood T cell repertoires in COVID-19. Under the authors' procedure: Amplified reference gene primers provided the basis for estimating nucleated cell counts. The assay was immunoSEQ multiplex PCR, and TCRdb's table has in-frame clones only and misses some. The V and J calls and clone size come from that table; D and trimming were worked out from the DNA. The sample holds more than 300,000 clones, 90% seen once. Germline V gene data show CDR1 as SGHAT and CDR2 as FQNNGV. V lost 5 bases and J 1 base, leaving 8 bases between the germline ends. This CDR3 is built from 13 residues.

This TCR derives from a woman under 40 who had been exposed to COVID-19. The sample comprised PBMCs or T cells enriched from blood (not recorded which). This rearrangement joins TRBV11-2 to TRBJ2-5, with D uncertain. CDR3 nucleotide sequence: TGTGCCAGCAGCCCCCTAACCCAAGAGACCCAGTACTTC. It is translated as CASSPLTQETQYF.